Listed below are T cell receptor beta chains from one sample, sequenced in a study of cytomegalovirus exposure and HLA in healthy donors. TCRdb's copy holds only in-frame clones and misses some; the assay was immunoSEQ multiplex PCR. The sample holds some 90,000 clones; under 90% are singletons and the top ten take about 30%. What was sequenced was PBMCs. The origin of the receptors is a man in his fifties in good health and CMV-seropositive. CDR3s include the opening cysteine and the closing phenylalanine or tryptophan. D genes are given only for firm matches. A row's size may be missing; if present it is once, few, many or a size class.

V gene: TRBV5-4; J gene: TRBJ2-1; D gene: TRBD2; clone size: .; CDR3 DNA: TGTGCCAGCAGCTTGGCCGGTGCGGGAGGTTACAATGAGCAGTTCTTC; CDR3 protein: CASSLAGAGGYNEQFF
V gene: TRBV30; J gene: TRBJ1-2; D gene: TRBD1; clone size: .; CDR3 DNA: TGTGCCTGGAACAGGGGAACGTATGGCTACACCTTC; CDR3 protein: CAWNRGTYGYTF
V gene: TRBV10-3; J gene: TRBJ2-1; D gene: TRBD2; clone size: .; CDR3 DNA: TGTGCCACCGGCGGGAGCTCCTACAATGAGCAGTTCTTC; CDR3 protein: CATGGSSYNEQFF
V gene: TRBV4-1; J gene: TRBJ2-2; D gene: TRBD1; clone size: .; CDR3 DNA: TGCGCCAGCAGCCAAGCTAGGACAGGGTTTAACACCGGGGAGCTGTTTTTT; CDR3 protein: CASSQARTGFNTGELFF
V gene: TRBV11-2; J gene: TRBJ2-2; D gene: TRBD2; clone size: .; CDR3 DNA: TGTGCCAGCAGCCCGGAACGACTAGCGGTAAAGAACACCGGGGAGCTGTTTTTT; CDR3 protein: CASSPERLAVKNTGELFF
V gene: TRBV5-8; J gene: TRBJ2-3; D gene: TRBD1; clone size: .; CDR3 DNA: TGTGCCAGCAGCCTTACACCGGGACAGGGTATCACAGATACGCAGTATTTT; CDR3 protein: CASSLTPGQGITDTQYF
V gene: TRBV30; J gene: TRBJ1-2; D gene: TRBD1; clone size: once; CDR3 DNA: TGTGCCTGGGAGACCGGGACAGGGACTAGTGGCTACACCTTC; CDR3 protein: CAWETGTGTSGYTF
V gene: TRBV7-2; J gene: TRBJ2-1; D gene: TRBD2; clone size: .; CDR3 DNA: TGTGCCAGCAGCTTAGCGGGTCTGTCGGGGGGTATGAATGAGCAGTTCTTC; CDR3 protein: CASSLAGLSGGMNEQFF
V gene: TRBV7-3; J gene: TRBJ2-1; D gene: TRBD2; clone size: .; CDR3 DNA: TGTGCCAGCAGGGGGACTAGCGGGGCTAACAATGAGCAGTTCTTC; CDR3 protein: CASRGTSGANNEQFF
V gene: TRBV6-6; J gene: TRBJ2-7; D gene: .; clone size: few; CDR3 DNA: TGTGCCAGCAATACCTACGAGCAGTACTTC; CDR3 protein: CASNTYEQYF
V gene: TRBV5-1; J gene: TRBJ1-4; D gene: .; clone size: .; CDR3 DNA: TGCGCCAGCAGCACCACAGGGCGGGCCAATGAAAAACTGTTTTTT; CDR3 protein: CASSTTGRANEKLFF
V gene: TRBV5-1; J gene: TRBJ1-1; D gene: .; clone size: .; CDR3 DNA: TGCGCCAGCAGCTTGTTCCCAGGGGCGAGCACTGAAGCTTTCTTT; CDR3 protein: CASSLFPGASTEAFF
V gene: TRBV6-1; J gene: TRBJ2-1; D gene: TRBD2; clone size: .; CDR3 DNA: TGTGCCAGCAGACACGGACTAGAGGGGTACAATGAGCAGTTCTTC; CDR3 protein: CASRHGLEGYNEQFF
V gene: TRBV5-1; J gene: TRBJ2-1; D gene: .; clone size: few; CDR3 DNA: TGCGCCAGCAGCTTCACAGCTAACAATGAGCAGTTCTTC; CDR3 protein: CASSFTANNEQFF
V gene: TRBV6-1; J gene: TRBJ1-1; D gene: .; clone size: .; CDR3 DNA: TGTGCCAGCACCGTCGAGCCCATGAACACTGAAGCTTTCTTT; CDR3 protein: CASTVEPMNTEAFF
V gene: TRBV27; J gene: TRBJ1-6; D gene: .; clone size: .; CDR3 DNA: TGTGCCAGCAGTCTTCAGGGGCCTGGGTCACCCCTCCACTTT; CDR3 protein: CASSLQGPGSPLHF
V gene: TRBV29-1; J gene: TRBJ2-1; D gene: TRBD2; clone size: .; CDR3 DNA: TGCAGCGTTGATGGGCTAGCGGGAGTTAGCTCCTACAATGAGCAGTTCTTC; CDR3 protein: CSVDGLAGVSSYNEQFF
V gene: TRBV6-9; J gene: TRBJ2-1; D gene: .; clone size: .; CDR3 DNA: TGTGCCAGCAGTTATTCAGGGCCACTCGGGAGACGGGAAGAGCAGTTCTTC; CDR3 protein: CASSYSGPLGRREEQFF
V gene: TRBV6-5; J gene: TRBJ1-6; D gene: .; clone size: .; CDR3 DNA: TGTGCCACCCAAGCCGACAGGCTCCTCCACTTT; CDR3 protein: CATQADRLLHF
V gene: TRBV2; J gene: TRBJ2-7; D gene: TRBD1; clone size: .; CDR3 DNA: TGTGCCAGCAGGGGGGACAGGGGAGTCTCGAACGAGCAGTACTTC; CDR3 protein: CASRGDRGVSNEQYF
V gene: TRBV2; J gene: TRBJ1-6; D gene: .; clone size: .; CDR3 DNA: TGTGCCAGCAGTGAATCTGGGCAGGGTGATTCACCCCTCCACTTT; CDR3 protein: CASSESGQGDSPLHF
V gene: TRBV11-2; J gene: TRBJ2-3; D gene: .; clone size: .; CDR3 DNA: TGTGCCAGCAGCTTAACTGACACAGATACGCAGTATTTT; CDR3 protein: CASSLTDTDTQYF
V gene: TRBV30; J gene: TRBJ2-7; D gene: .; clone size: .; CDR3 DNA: TGTGCCTGGAGTGTGAGTTTCAGGGGCGAGCAGTACTTC; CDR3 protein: CAWSVSFRGEQYF
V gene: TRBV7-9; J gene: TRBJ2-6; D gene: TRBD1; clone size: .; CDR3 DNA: TGTGCCAGCAGCTCCTCCAGGGGACAGCACTCTGGGGCCAACGTCCTGACTTTC; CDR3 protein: CASSSSRGQHSGANVLTF
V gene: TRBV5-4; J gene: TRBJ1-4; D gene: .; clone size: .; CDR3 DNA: TGTGCCAACAGCTTTCGACCCGGAGGGGAAAAACTGTTTTTT; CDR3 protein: CANSFRPGGEKLFF
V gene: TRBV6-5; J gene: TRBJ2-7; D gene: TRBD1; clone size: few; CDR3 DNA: TGTGCCAGCAGAAACAGGGGGCGCGGGGTATACGAGCAGTACTTC; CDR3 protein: CASRNRGRGVYEQYF
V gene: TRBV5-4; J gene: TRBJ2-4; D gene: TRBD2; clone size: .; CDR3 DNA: TGTGCCAGCAGCTCTGGGACTAGCGGGAGGGGGAACATTCAGTACTTC; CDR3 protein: CASSSGTSGRGNIQYF
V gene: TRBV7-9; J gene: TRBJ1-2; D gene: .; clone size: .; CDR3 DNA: TGTGCCAGCAGCCGGATAGGGGCCTTCTATGGCTACACCTTC; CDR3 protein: CASSRIGAFYGYTF
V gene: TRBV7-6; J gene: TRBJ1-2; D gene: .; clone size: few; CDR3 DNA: TGTGCCAGCAGCTTAGAAGCTTCCCGGCCAGAGGGTTCTGGCTACACCTTC; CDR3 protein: CASSLEASRPEGSGYTF
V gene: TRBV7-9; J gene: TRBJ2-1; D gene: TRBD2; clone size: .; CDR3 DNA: TGTGCCAGCAGCCCTAGCGGGAGGGGAAACAATGAGCAGTTCTTC; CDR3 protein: CASSPSGRGNNEQFF
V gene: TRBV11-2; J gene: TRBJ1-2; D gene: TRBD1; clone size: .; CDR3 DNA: TGTGCCAGCAGGTCCGGGACAGGGGGCTCTGGCTACACCTTC; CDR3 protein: CASRSGTGGSGYTF
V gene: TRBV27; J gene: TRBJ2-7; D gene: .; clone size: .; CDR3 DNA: TGTGCCAGCAGCAAACGAGGGACAAATCCCCAGGGAAACGAGCAGTACTTC; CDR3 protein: CASSKRGTNPQGNEQYF
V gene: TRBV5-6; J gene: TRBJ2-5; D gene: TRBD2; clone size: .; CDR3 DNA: TGTGCCAGCAGCTTGGGGCTAGCGGGAGAGTGGGCCGAGACCCAGTACTTC; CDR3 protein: CASSLGLAGEWAETQYF
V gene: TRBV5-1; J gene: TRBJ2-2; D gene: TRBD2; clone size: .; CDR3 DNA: TGCGCCAGCAGCTCCCTAGCGGGAGATGGTACCGGGGAGCTGTTTTTT; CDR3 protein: CASSSLAGDGTGELFF
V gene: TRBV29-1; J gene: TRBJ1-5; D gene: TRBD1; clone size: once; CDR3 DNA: TGCAGCGTCGGGACAGGGACCCAGCCCCAGCATTTT; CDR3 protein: CSVGTGTQPQHF
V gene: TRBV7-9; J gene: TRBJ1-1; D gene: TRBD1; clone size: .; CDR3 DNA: TGTGCCAGCAGCTGGGGACAGGGGGGCACTGAAGCTTTCTTT; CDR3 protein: CASSWGQGGTEAFF
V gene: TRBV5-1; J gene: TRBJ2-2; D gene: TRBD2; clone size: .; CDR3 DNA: TGCGCCAGCAGCTTGTGGAGGACTAGCGGGTCGAACACCGGGGAGCTGTTTTTT; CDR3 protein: CASSLWRTSGSNTGELFF
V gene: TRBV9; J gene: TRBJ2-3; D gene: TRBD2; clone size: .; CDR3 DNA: TGTGCCAGCAGCGTAGCTCTGCTAGCGGGAGGGCCGACGCAGTATTTT; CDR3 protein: CASSVALLAGGPTQYF
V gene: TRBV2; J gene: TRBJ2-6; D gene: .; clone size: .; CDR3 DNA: TGTGCCAGCAGTCTAGGACGGCTCTCTGGGGCCAACGGCCTGACTTTC; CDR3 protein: CASSLGRLSGANGLTF
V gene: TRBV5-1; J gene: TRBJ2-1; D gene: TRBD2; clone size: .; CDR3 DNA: TGCGCCAGCAGCCCGGGACTAGCGGGGACGGGGGTCGTTGACAATGAGCAGTTCTTC; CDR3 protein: CASSPGLAGTGVVDNEQFF
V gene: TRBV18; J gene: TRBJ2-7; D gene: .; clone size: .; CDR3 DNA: TGTGCCAGCTCACCACCGGAGGGGATCTACGAGCAGTACTTC; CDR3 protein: CASSPPEGIYEQYF
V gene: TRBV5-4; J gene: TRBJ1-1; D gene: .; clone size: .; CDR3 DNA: TGTGCCAGCAGCTTGGTCGGCCCCCGAGGTGAAGCTTTCTTT; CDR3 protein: CASSLVGPRGEAFF
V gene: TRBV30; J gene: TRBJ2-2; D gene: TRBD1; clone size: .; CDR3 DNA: TGTGCCTGGAATTACTGGGACAGGGAAGAGCCAGTCAACACCGGGGAGCTGTTTTTT; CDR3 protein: CAWNYWDREEPVNTGELFF
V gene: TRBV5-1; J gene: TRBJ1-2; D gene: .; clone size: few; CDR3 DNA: TGCGCCACCGCTGCAGGGCTTACCTATGGCTACACCTTC; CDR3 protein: CATAAGLTYGYTF
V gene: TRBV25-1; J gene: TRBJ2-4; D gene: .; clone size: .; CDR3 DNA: TGTGCCAGCAGTGTGGAGACTCGGGGGAACATTCAGTACTTC; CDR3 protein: CASSVETRGNIQYF
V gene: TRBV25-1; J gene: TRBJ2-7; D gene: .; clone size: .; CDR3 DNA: TGTGCCAGCAGTGAATATGACATATTCCACGAGCAGTACTTC; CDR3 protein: CASSEYDIFHEQYF
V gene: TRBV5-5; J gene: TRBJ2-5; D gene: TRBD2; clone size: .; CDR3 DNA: TGTGCCAGCAGCTCATCCCTAGCGGGTATGCAAGAGACCCAGTACTTC; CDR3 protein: CASSSSLAGMQETQYF
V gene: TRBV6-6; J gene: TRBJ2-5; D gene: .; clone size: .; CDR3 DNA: TGTGCCAGCGGGGCTCGCTCTCAAGAGACCCAGTACTTC; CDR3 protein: CASGARSQETQYF
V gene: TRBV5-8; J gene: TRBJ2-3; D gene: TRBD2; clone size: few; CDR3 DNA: TGTGCCAGCAGCTCGGGACTAGCGGGAGGTTTGGGTACGCAGTATTTT; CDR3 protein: CASSSGLAGGLGTQYF
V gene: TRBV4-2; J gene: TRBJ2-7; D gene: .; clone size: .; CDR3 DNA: TGTGCCAGCAGCCAAGTGAATAGGGGGGGAACCTACGAGCAGTACTTC; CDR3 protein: CASSQVNRGGTYEQYF
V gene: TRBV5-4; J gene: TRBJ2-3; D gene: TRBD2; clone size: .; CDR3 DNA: TGTGCCAGCAGCTTAGTCCTAGCGGGATTCACAGATACGCAGTATTTT; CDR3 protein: CASSLVLAGFTDTQYF
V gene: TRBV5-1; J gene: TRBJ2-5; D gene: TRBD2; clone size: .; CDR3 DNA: TGCGCCAGCAGCTTGAACGGGGGGGGCCAAGAGACCCAGTACTTC; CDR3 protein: CASSLNGGGQETQYF
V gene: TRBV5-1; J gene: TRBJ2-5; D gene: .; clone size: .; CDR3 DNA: TGCGCCAGCAGCCTGGTGTCGGATTTAGCTAGGACCCAGTACTTC; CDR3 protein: CASSLVSDLARTQYF
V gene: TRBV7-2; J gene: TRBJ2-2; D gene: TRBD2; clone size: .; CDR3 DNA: TGTGCCAGCAGCCAACTAGCGGGAGGGCCGGAGCTGTTTTTT; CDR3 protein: CASSQLAGGPELFF
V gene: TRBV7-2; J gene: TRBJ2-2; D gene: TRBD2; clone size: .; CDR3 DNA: TGTGCCAGCAGCCCACTAGCGGGAGGGAACACCGGGGAGCTGTTTTTT; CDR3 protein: CASSPLAGGNTGELFF
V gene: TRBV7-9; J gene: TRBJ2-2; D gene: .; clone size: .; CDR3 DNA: TGTGCCAGCAGCCCCCCAAGAGAGTCCGGGGAGCTGTTTTTT; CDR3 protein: CASSPPRESGELFF
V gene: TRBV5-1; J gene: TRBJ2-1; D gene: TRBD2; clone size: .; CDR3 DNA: TGCGCCAGCAGCTTTAGCGGGAGGAGCTCCTACAATGAGCAGTTCTTC; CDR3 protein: CASSFSGRSSYNEQFF
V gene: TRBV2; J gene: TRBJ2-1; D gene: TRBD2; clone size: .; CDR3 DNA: TGTGCCAGCACCCCCGGGGTTAGCGGGAGCTACAATGAGCAGTTCTTC; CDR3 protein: CASTPGVSGSYNEQFF
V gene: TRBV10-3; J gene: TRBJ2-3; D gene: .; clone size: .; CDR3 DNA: TGTGCCATCAGTGCAGGGTTTGGAAGCACAGATACGCAGTATTTT; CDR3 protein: CAISAGFGSTDTQYF
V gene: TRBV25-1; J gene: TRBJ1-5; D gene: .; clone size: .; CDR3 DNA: TGTGCCAGCAGTGTCGGGGGCAATCAGCCCCAGCATTTT; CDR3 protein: CASSVGGNQPQHF